Shown below are 18 T cell receptor beta chains from a single sample sequenced in a study of blood T cell repertoires in COVID-19. TCRdb's table, derived via immunoSEQ multiplex PCR, lists solely in-frame clones and lacks some. The data contain 250,000 to 300,000 clones, approximately 81% of them singletons. The sequencing input was peripheral blood. These TCRs come from a woman aged 55-69 years with active or convalescent COVID-19.

This chain links TRBV3-1 (or the pseudogene TRBV3-2) with TRBJ1-2; 7 bases fit TRBD1. The trim removed 1 base at V and 0 bases at J, leaving 8 bases unmatched. This CDR3 contains 17 residues. CDR1 is LGHDT, CDR2 YNNKEL, per germline (reference sequence). The CDR3 sequence is CASSQVTRGNPNYGYTF. Written as DNA, the CDR3 is TGTGCCAGCAGCCAAGTTACCAGGGGGAACCCTAACTATGGCTACACCTTC.

The CDR3 DNA follows: TGTGCCAGTAGTATTCCGGCAGTCGAGCGGGGCTACACCTTC. It specifies CASSIPAVERGYTF. The rearrangement joins TRBV19 to TRBJ1-2; D is uncertain. The CDR3 is 14 residues long. Trimming removed 3 bases at V and 8 bases at J, with 16 bases between. Per germline, CDR1 LNHDA and CDR2 SQIVND (reference sequence).

The chain uses TRBV7-9 and TRBJ2-4, with a possible D match to TRBD1 (5 bases). CDR1 and CDR2 from the germline V gene are SEHNR and FQNEAQ (reference sequence). V was clipped by 0 bases and J by 0 bases, with 12 bases between them. The CDR3 loop spans 17 amino acids. Here the CDR3 DNA reads TGTGCCAGCAGCTTAGCAGCGCAGGGTCCAGCCAAAAACATTCAGTACTTC. Its translation is CASSLAAQGPAKNIQYF.

V is TRBV3-1 (or the pseudogene TRBV3-2) and J is TRBJ2-5; D remains ambiguous. The germline V gene encodes CDR1 LGHDT and CDR2 YNNKEL (reference sequence). The CDR3 is 14 residues long. V dropped 1 base and J dropped 3 bases, with 9 bases sitting between them. This chain's CDR3 is CASSQGYPKETQYF. As DNA, the CDR3 is TGTGCCAGCAGCCAAGGGTACCCTAAAGAGACCCAGTACTTC.

This clone was recorded a few times. V is TRBV2 and J is TRBJ2-7, with 9 bases that match TRBD2. V gave up 1 base and J gave up 5 bases; unmatched junction bases: 6. Germline V gene sequence: CDR1 SNHLY, CDR2 FYNNEI. The CDR3 is made up of 15 amino acids. CDR3 amino acids: CASSEGRGGYNEQYF. CDR3 in DNA: TGTGCCAGCAGTGAAGGGCGGGGGGGGTACAACGAGCAGTACTTC.

The chain employs TRBV7-8 and TRBJ2-5, with a tentative D call TRBD2 (5 bases). Germline CDR1 reads SGHVS; CDR2 reads FQNEAQ. CDR3 size: 15 residues. Trimming stripped 1 base from V and 5 bases from J, with 14 bases between. The CDR3: CASSLGASLGETQYF. DNA of the CDR3: TGTGCCAGCAGCTTAGGGGCTAGCTTGGGGGAGACCCAGTACTTC.

The chain employs TRBV14 and TRBJ1-1, with TRBD1 matching 7 bases. After removal of 1 base from V and 11 bases from J, the junction contained 10 bases not matched to a gene. CDR1 and CDR2 (germline): SGHDN, FVKESK. The CDR3 loop spans 14 amino acids. The CDR3 loop is CASSQAPGQRMAFF. CDR3 coding DNA: TGTGCCAGCAGCCAAGCGCCGGGACAGAGGATGGCTTTCTTT.

The rearrangement links TRBV5-6 to TRBJ2-5, with D perhaps TRBD2 (5 bases). Trimming left V 3 bases short and J 5 bases short, with 20 bases between. The length of the CDR3 is 16 residues. CDR1 is SGHDT and CDR2 is YYEEEE in the germline V gene. CDR3 residues: CASSWLLGDRGETQYF. As DNA, the CDR3 is TGTGCCAGCAGCTGGCTCCTGGGCGACCGAGGGGAGACCCAGTACTTC.

This chain links TRBV19 with TRBJ1-2; TRBD1 might be the D (6 bases). Between the trimmed V and J ends, which lost 7 bases and 8 bases, there was a span of 26 bases. CDR3 length: 16 residues. Germline V gene lookup returns CDR1 LNHDA and CDR2 SQIVND (reference sequence). CDR3 nucleotide sequence: TGTGCCAGTACTCCTAATGGAGGGGGGGCGATGTACGGCTACACCTTC. Amino acids: CASTPNGGGAMYGYTF.

The chain carries TRBV4-3 and TRBJ1-6; D might be TRBD1 (5 bases). The CDR3 is 16 amino acids. V was cut by 4 bases and J by 5 bases, with 15 bases left in between. Germline CDR1 is LGHNA and CDR2 is YSLEER. The CDR3 protein is CASSPTRQTNNSPLHF. For the CDR3, the DNA is TGCGCCAGCAGCCCAACCAGACAGACGAATAATTCACCCCTCCACTTT.

This chain connects TRBV5-4 to TRBJ2-3; a possible D gene is TRBD1 (5 bases). CDR1 is SGHNT and CDR2 is YYREEE in the germline V gene (reference sequence). V dropped 4 bases and J dropped 3 bases, with 9 bases sitting between them. CDR3 size: 13 residues. In DNA, the CDR3 is TGTGCCAGCAGCGACAGAGGAACAGATACGCAGTATTTT. Encoded protein: CASSDRGTDTQYF.

J is TRBJ2-1 and V is TRBV19; perhaps TRBD1 as D (6 bases). The V end lost 3 bases, the J end lost 0 bases, and 18 bases lay between the germline ends. The CDR3 is 18 amino acids. In germline, CDR1 is LNHDA, CDR2 SQIVND (reference sequence). In DNA form, the CDR3 reads TGTGCCAGTAGTATGAGGGGTGCAGGGGTAAGCTCCTACAATGAGCAGTTCTTC. This sequence encodes CASSMRGAGVSSYNEQFF.

About this clone: The junction departs from germline at one end; a sequencing error may be responsible. V is TRBV7-9 and J is TRBJ2-5; D may be TRBD2 (5 bases). Germline V gene data show CDR1 as SEHNR and CDR2 as FQNEAQ (reference sequence). The CDR3 runs to 15 residues. DNA of the CDR3: TGTGCCAGCAGCTTAGCAGCTAGCCGGGGAGAGCCCCAGTACTTC. Encoded protein: CASSLAASRGEPQYF.

The J gene is TRBJ2-3, the V gene TRBV19; possible D gene TRBD1, 5 bases. Germline CDR1 and CDR2: LNHDA and SQIVND (reference sequence). V lost 5 bases, J lost 0 bases, and 15 bases lay in between. This CDR3 is built from 16 residues. The CDR3 loop reads CASSPRTHTSTDTQYF. The CDR3 bases are TGTGCCAGTAGTCCGCGGACACATACTAGCACAGATACGCAGTATTTT.

The chain carries TRBV2 and TRBJ2-3, with 10 bases matching TRBD2. With 4 bases clipped from V and 5 bases from J, the junction kept 9 bases outside the gene matches. The germline V gene has CDR1 SNHLY and CDR2 FYNNEI. The CDR3 is made up of 16 amino acids. The CDR3 protein is CASSVASGGAIDTQYF. CDR3 nucleotides: TGTGCCAGCAGTGTTGCAAGCGGGGGGGCAATAGATACGCAGTATTTT.

The genes are TRBV7-3 and TRBJ2-1, with D unclear. The CDR3 loop spans 12 amino acids. The V and J ends lost 5 bases and 8 bases respectively, with 10 bases between them. Germline V gene sequence: CDR1 SGHTA, CDR2 FQGTGA. DNA of the CDR3: TGTGCCAGCAGCCAACGTAGAGATGAGCAGTTCTTC. Translation gives CASSQRRDEQFF.

V and J are TRBV30 and TRBJ2-2, with 8 bases identical to TRBD1. The length of the CDR3 is 14 residues. V trimming: 4 bases; J trimming: 6 bases; junction bases outside the gene matches: 7. Germline V gene data show CDR1 as GTSNPN and CDR2 as SVGIG (reference sequence). The CDR3 DNA is TGTGCCTGGATGAGGACAGGGATCCCCGGGGAGCTGTTTTTT. Translating gives CAWMRTGIPGELFF.

V usage is TRBV7-9 and J usage is TRBJ2-3; D perhaps matches TRBD1 (6 bases). The V gene lost 4 bases and the J gene lost 7 bases, with 15 bases spanning the gap. Germline V CDR1 and CDR2: SEHNR, FQNEAQ (reference sequence). The CDR3 extends over 14 amino acids. CDR3 residues: CASSSALQGNTQYF. CDR3 bases: TGTGCCAGCAGCTCCGCACTACAGGGTAATACGCAGTATTTT.